The sequence of this T cell receptor beta chain was determined in a study of memory CD4+ T cells and cytomegalovirus serostatus. Study results and caveats: CD4+ memory repertoires contained about 40% of the roughly 160 reported CMV TCRbeta sequences. A US-trained random forest predicted CMV serostatus with median AUC around 0.91.

Of note for this clone: Its antigen is not identified.

Clones were sequenced by immunoSEQ multiplex PCR, and TCRdb holds only the in-frame ones, with some missing. The sample lists around 63,000 clones, roughly 76% occurring once. The sort gate was single viable CD3+CD4+CD8-CD45RO+ cells for memory CD4+ T cells. Total CD4+ T cells were enriched by CD4 positive selection. This CDR3 spans 15 amino acids. The V and J ends lost 4 bases and 5 bases, in that order; junction bases with no gene match: 10. Per germline, CDR1 SGHDN and CDR2 FVKESK. The chain joins TRBV14 to TRBJ1-2; 7 bases are a match to TRBD1. This sequence originates from an adult in good health and CMV-seropositive. The source material was memory CD4+ T cells from blood. The CDR3 DNA is TGTGCCAGCAGCCCCAGGAGGGGGCTTGGGTATGGCTACACCTTC. Translating gives CASSPRRGLGYGYTF.